The entry below describes one T cell receptor (beta chain). The sample comes from a study of cytomegalovirus exposure and HLA in healthy donors. J was trimmed by 2 bases and V by 3 bases; bases with no gene match: 5. CDR1 and CDR2 (germline): LGHNA, YNFKEQ. CDR3 length: 15 amino acids. PCR primers comprised 60 Vbeta and 13 Jbeta primers. Sequencing was performed with immunoSEQ multiplex PCR; in TCRdb, only in-frame clones are kept and a portion is missing. The sample lists 140,000 to 150,000 clones; just under 85% were seen once. V usage is TRBV4-2 and J usage is TRBJ2-7; 9 positions agree with TRBD1. The sample comprised PBMCs. This receptor was taken from a woman in her sixties in good health and CMV-seropositive. In nucleotides, the CDR3 is TGTGCCAGCAGCCAGTTCGGGACAGGGACCTACGAGCAGTACTTC. This gives the protein CASSQFGTGTYEQYF.